One sample yielded the 9 T cell receptor beta chains listed below, sequenced in a study of T cells in Graves' hyperthyroidism and ophthalmopathy. TCR beta CDR3 region amplification was performed from RNA transcripts. The TCR CDR3 was amplified in a first-round RT-PCR using the HTBI primer set. One entry per CDR3 protein, called by TCRdb with MiXCR from the multiplex PCR reads. Seen here are about 710,000 distinct CDR3 sequences, 16% observed once, and the top ten hold around 8.1%. Input material: blood. These receptors were collected from a man between 18 and 35 years old with Graves' hyperthyroidism.

This clonotype was counted many times. The gene calls are TRBV5-5 and TRBJ1-1, with D tentatively TRBD1 (6 bases). The CDR3 consists of 13 residues. Germline V gene lookup returns CDR1 SGHKS and CDR2 YYEKEE (reference sequence). Between the trimmed V and J ends, which lost 5 bases and 5 bases, there was a span of 13 bases. This CDR3 reads CASSWDTRTEAFF. The CDR3 DNA follows: TGTGCCAGCAGTTGGGACACCCGGACTGAAGCTTTCTTT.

The chain is built from TRBV7-9 and TRBJ1-3; 10 bases map to TRBD1. Germline lookup yields CDR1 SEHNR and CDR2 FQNEAQ (reference sequence). This CDR3 region has 17 residues. With 5 bases clipped from V and 4 bases from J, the junction kept 11 bases outside the gene matches. CDR3 DNA sequence: TGTGCCAGCAGCCTTCTATACGGGACAGGGGTAGGAAACACCATATATTTT. Amino acid sequence: CASSLLYGTGVGNTIYF. The full variable domain, completed using reference TRBV7-9 and TRBJ1-3, is DTGVSQNPRHKITKRGQNVTFRCDPISEHNRLYWYRQTLGQGPEFLTYFQNEAQLEKSRLLSDRFSAERPKGSFSTLEIQRTEQGDSAMYLCASSLLYGTGVGNTIYFGEGSWLTVV.

Many counts were recorded for this clonotype. V is TRBV18 and J is TRBJ2-3, with D possibly TRBD1 on 6 matching bases. Trimming left V 3 bases short and J 3 bases short, with 13 bases between. Germline-derived CDR1 and CDR2 are KGHSH and LQKENI. The CDR3 has 15 amino acids. The CDR3 DNA sequence: TGTGCCAGCTCACCTGGACTCCAGGGGACAGATACGCAGTATTTT. Translation: CASSPGLQGTDTQYF.

The count of this clonotype is one. V gene TRBV5-1 combines with J gene TRBJ2-1; D is perhaps TRBD2 (5 bases). This CDR3 has 15 amino acids. With 7 bases removed from V and 6 bases from J, the gap between germline ends came to 20 bases. Germline V gives CDR1 SGHRS, CDR2 YFSETQ. The DNA of the CDR3 is TGCGCCAGCTCGTTGCCTGTGGCGGGCCCCAATGAGCAGTTCTTC. Translating it yields CASSLPVAGPNEQFF.

This clonotype appeared a few times. The genes are TRBV10-1 and TRBJ2-1; D is tentatively TRBD1 or TRBD2 (5 bases each). CDR1 and CDR2 (germline): WNHNN, SYGVQD (reference sequence). The length of the CDR3 is 14 residues. Deletions cut 3 bases from V and 5 bases from J, with 11 bases between. DNA of the CDR3: TGCGCCAGCAGTGAATCGGGGACCCACAATGAGCAGTTCTTC. This codes for CASSESGTHNEQFF.

V usage is TRBV19 and J usage is TRBJ1-4, with a tentative D call TRBD1 (5 bases). V was cut by 3 bases and J by 7 bases, with 12 bases left in between. The CDR3 is 14 residues long. The germline V gene has CDR1 LNHDA and CDR2 SQIVND (reference sequence). In DNA form, the CDR3 reads TGTGCCAGTAGTATCCGGGGACTCGGTGAAAAACTGTTTTTT. Protein product: CASSIRGLGEKLFF.

The sample holds many counts of this clonotype. The CDR3 DNA reads TGCAGTGCTAGTGGGGGCAGGGGGCTATGGGAGCAGTACTTC. Translating gives CSASGGRGLWEQYF. This chain uses TRBV20-1 with TRBJ2-7; 8 positions agree with TRBD1. Looked up from germline, CDR1 is DFQATT and CDR2 is SNEGSKA (reference sequence). With V trimmed by 3 bases and J by 7 bases, 11 bases remained unmatched. The CDR3 has 14 amino acids.

This clonotype was seen a handful of times. The chain employs TRBV7-3 and TRBJ1-3; D is uncertain. The CDR3 is made up of 14 amino acids. Between the trimmed V and J ends, which lost 2 bases and 4 bases, there was a span of 9 bases. Germline values: CDR1 SGHTA, CDR2 FQGTGA. The CDR3 sequence is CASSLGGFGNTIYF. In nucleotides, the CDR3 is TGTGCCAGCAGCTTAGGAGGGTTCGGAAACACCATATATTTT.

This clonotype was seen repeatedly, ten times or more. V gene TRBV7-3 combines with J gene TRBJ1-5; TRBD1 might be the D (6 bases). Germline V gene sequence: CDR1 SGHTA, CDR2 FQGTGA. The CDR3 has 16 residues. Trimming took 6 bases from V and 3 from J, leaving 18 bases between them. The CDR3 is CASSFTRAGDNQPQHF. DNA for the CDR3: TGTGCCAGCAGTTTCACCAGGGCAGGGGACAATCAGCCCCAGCATTTT.